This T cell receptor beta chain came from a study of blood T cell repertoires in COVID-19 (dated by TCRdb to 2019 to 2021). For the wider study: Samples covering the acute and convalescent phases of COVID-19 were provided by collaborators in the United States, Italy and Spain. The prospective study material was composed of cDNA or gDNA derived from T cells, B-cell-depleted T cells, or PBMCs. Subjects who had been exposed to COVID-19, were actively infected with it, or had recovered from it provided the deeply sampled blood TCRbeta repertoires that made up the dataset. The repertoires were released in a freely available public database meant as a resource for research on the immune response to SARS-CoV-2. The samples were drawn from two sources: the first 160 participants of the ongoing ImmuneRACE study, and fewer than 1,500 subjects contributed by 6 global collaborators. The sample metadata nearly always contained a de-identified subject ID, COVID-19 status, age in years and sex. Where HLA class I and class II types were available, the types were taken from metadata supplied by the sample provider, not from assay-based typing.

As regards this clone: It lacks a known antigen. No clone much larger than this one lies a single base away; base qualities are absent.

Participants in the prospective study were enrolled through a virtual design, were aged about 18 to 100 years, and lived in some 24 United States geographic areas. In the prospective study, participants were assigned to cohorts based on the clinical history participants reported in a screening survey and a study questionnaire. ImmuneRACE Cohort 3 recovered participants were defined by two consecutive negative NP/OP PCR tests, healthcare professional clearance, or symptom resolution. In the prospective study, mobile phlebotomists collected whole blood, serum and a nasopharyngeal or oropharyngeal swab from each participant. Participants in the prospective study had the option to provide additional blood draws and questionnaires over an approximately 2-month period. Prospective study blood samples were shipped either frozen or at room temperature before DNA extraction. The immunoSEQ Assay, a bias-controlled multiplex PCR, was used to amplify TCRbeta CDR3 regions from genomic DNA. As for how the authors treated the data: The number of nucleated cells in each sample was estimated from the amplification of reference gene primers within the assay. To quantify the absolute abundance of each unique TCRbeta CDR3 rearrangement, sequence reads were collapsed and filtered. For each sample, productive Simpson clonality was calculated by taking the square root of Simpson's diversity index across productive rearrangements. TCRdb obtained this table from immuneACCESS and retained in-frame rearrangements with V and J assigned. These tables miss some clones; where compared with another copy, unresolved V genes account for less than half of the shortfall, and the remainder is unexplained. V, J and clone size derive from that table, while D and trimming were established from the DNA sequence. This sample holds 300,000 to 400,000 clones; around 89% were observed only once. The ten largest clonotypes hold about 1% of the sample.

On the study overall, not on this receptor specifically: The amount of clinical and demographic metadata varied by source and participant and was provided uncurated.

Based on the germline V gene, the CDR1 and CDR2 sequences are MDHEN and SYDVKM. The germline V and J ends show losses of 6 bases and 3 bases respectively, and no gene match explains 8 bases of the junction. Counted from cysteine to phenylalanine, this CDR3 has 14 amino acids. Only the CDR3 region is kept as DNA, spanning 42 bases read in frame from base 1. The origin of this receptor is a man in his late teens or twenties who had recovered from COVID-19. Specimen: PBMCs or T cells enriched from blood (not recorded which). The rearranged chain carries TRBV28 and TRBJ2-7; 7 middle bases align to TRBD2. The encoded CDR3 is CASSLSPGGYEQYF. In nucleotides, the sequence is TGTGCCAGCAGCCTTAGCCCGGGGGGCTACGAGCAGTACTTC.